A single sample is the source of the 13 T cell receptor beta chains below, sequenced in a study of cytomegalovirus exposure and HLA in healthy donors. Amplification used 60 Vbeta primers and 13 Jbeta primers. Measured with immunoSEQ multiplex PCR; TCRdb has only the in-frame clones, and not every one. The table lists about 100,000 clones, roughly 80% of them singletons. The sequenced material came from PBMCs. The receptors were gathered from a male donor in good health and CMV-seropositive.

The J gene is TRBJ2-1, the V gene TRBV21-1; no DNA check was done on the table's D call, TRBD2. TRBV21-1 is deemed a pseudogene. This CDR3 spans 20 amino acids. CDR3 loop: CASTCSYLLQWERIYNEQFF. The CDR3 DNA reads TGTGCCAGCACCTGCAGTTATCTCCTTCAGTGGGAGCGAATCTACAATGAGCAGTTCTTC.

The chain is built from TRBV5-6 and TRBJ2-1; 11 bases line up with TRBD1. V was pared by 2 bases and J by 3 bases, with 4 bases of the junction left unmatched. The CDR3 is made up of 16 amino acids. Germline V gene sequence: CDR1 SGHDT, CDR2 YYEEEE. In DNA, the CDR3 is TGTGCCAGCAGCTTCGGGACAGGGGGTCTCTACAATGAGCAGTTCTTC. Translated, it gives CASSFGTGGLYNEQFF. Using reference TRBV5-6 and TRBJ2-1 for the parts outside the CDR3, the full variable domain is DAGVTQSPTHLIKTRGQQVTLRCSPKSGHDTVSWYQQALGQGPQFIFQYYEEEERQRGNFPDRFSGHQFPNYSSELNVNALLLGDSALYLCASSFGTGGLYNEQFFGPGTRLTVL.

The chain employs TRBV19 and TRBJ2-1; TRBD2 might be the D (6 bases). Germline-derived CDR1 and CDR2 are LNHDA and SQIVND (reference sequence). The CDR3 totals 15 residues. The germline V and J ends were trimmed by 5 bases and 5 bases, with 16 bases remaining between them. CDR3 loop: CASSWDGRGHNEQFF. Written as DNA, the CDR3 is TGTGCCAGTAGTTGGGACGGGAGAGGACACAATGAGCAGTTCTTC.

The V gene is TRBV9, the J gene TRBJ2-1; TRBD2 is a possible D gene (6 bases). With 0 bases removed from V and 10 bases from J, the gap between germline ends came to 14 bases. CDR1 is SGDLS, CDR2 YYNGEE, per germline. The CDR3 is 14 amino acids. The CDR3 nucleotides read TGTGCCAGCAGCGTAGGATTGGGTAGCGGAGAGCAGTTCTTC. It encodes CASSVGLGSGEQFF.

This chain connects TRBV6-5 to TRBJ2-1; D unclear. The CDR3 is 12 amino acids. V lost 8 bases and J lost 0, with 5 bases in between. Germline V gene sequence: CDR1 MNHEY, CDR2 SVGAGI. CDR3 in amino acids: CASADSYNEQFF. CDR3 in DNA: TGTGCCAGCGCGGACTCCTACAATGAGCAGTTCTTC.

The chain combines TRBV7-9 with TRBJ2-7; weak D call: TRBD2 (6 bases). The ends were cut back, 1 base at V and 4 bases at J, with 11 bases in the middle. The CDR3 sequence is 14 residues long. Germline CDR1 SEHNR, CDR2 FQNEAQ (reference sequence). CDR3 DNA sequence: TGTGCCAGCAGCTTAGACGGGAGAAAGTACGAGCAGTACTTC. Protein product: CASSLDGRKYEQYF. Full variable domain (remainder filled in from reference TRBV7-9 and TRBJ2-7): DTGVSQNPRHKITKRGQNVTFRCDPISEHNRLYWYRQTLGQGPEFLTYFQNEAQLEKSRLLSDRFSAERPKGSFSTLEIQRTEQGDSAMYLCASSLDGRKYEQYFGPGTRLTVT.

The CDR3 sequence: CASSFGRNPYEQYF. CDR3 in DNA: TGTGCCAGCAGCTTTGGGAGGAACCCCTACGAGCAGTACTTC. The chain employs TRBV7-9 and TRBJ2-7; possible D gene TRBD2, 6 bases. The CDR3 loop spans 14 amino acids. Trimming stripped 3 bases from V and 2 bases from J, with 11 bases between. The germline CDR1 and CDR2 sequences are SEHNR and FQNEAQ (reference sequence).

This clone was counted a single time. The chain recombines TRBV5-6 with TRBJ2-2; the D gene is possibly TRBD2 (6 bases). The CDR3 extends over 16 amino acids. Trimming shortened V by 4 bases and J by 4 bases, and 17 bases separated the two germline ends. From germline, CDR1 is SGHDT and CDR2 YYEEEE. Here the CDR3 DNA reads TGTGCCAGCAGCCCCGGGGGTAGCGGCGTCACCGGGGAGCTGTTTTTT. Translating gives CASSPGGSGVTGELFF.

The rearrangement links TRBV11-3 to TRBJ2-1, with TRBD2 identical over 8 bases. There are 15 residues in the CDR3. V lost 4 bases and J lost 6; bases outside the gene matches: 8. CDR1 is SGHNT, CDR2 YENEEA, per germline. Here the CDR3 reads CASSSLSGGPNEQFF. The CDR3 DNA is TGTGCCAGCAGCTCCCTCAGCGGGGGCCCCAATGAGCAGTTCTTC.

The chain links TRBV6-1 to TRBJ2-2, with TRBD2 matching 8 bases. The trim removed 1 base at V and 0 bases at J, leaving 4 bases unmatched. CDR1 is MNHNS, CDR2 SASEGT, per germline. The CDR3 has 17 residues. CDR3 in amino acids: CASSEVATSANTGELFF. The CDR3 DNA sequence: TGTGCCAGCAGTGAAGTAGCGACTAGCGCGAACACCGGGGAGCTGTTTTTT.

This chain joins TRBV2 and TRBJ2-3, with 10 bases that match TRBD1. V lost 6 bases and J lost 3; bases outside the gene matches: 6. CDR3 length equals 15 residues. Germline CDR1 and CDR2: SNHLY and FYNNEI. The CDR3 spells CASRRDRGGTDTQYF. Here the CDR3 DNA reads TGTGCCAGCAGAAGGGACAGGGGCGGAACAGATACGCAGTATTTT.

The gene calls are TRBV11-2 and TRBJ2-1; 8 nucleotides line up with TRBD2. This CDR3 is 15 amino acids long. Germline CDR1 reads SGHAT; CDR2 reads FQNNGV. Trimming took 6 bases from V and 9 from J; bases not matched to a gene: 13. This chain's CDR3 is CASRPIAGLGGEQFF. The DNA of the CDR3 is TGTGCCAGCAGACCCATAGCGGGGCTGGGAGGTGAGCAGTTCTTC.

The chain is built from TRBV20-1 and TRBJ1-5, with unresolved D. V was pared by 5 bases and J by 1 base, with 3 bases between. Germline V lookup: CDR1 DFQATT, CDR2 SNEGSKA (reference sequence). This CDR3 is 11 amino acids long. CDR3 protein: CSALSNQPQHF. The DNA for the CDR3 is TGCAGTGCTCTGAGCAATCAGCCCCAGCATTTT.